This T cell receptor beta chain derives from a study of OX40 agonist ivuxolimab in advanced cancers. The study, taken as a whole, reports: With doses of 0.1 to 3.0 mg/kg, CD4+ and CD8+ blood T cells had undergone clonal expansion by week 6.

TCRdb keeps only in-frame clones here, not all; method: immunoSEQ multiplex PCR. The sample holds about 46,000 clones, more than 85% seen once. The CDR3 is 12 residues long. The V end was cut by 8 bases, the J end by 4 bases, with 10 bases between. The V gene's germline CDR1 is SGDLS and CDR2 YYNGEE. A word on this clone: The target antigen is unknown.

The chain joins TRBV9 to TRBJ1-3; D is unclear. The TCR originated in an adult with an advanced solid tumor such as melanoma, head and neck, liver or kidney cancer. Specimen: CD4+ or CD8+ T cells sorted from blood, collected in a trial of the OX40 agonist ivuxolimab. CDR3 coding DNA: TGTGCCAGTGGAGCGGAAGGAAACACCATATATTTT. Protein sequence: CASGAEGNTIYF.